This record looks at one TCR beta chain sequence and its context. Antigen: not known. Clones were sequenced by immunoSEQ multiplex PCR, and TCRdb holds only the in-frame ones, with some missing. There are just over 35,000 clones in the sample; over 60% occur only once, and roughly 3% lies in the top ten. These data belong to a study of high-grade serous ovarian cancer treatment subgroups. Germline CDR1 SGHDT, CDR2 YYEEEE. The length of the CDR3 is 15 residues. V trimming: 4 bases; J trimming: 4 bases; junction bases outside the gene matches: 9. The tumor samples were collected prior to definitive surgery or chemotherapy. Whole-study findings and limits: Bulk tumor TCR sequencing gave no spatial information. Repertoire similarity ranged roughly 0.11 to 0.85 between tumors of one patient.

The chain combines TRBV5-6 with TRBJ1-2, with 8 bases aligning to TRBD1. The sample taken for sequencing was tumor tissue. The receptor's source is a human donor with high-grade serous ovarian cancer. The DNA of the CDR3 is TGTGCCAGCAGCGGTCCGGGACAGGTTCCCTATGGCTACACCTTC. Translated, it gives CASSGPGQVPYGYTF.